This record covers a single T cell receptor (beta chain). The antigen is undetermined. PBMCs were cryopreserved, and roughly 2.2 micrograms of genomic DNA from them went into TCR beta libraries. This specimen comes from a study of cytotoxic CD8 clonotypes in ibrutinib-treated CLL. Study in general: For this cohort, patients were approximately ten relapsed/refractory and over 14 treatment-naive, while 17 were IGHV unmutated. A mean of around 250,000 productive templates and approximately 85,000 productive rearrangements was obtained per sample.

V dropped 0 bases and J dropped 4 bases, with 15 bases sitting between them. The germline V gene has CDR1 SEHNR and CDR2 FQNEAQ (reference sequence). This CDR3 spans 16 amino acids. This table comes from immunoSEQ multiplex PCR, and its TCRdb copy is limited to in-frame clones, with some not included. The repertoire holds 130,000 or so clones, with around 84% as singletons. Whole-study results and caveats: Clonality was elevated at ibrutinib response and had returned toward baseline at progression.

This specimen consisted of PBMCs, obtained after 24 months of ibrutinib treatment. The receptor was derived from a human donor with chronic lymphocytic leukemia. The genes are TRBV7-9 and TRBJ1-1; no reliable D call. DNA for the CDR3: TGTGCCAGCAGCTTAGCGTGGGCCTCGGAGGCCACTGAAGCTTTCTTT. Its protein product is CASSLAWASEATEAFF. The full variable domain, its missing parts supplied by reference TRBV7-9 and TRBJ1-1, is DTGVSQNPRHKITKRGQNVTFRCDPISEHNRLYWYRQTLGQGPEFLTYFQNEAQLEKSRLLSDRFSAERPKGSFSTLEIQRTEQGDSAMYLCASSLAWASEATEAFFGQGTRLTVV.